These T cell receptor beta chains were read from a single sample in a study of blood T cells in healthy people across ages. Each CDR3 protein gets one entry after TCRdb re-called the 5' RACE reads with MiXCR. The sample has 1.5 million to 2 million distinct CDR3 sequences, roughly 32% seen once. Sequencing was performed on blood. The source is a woman aged 25 to 39 in good health. Both conserved end residues are part of each CDR3. The D gene is left open where the match is weak. Rows give clone size only sometimes, using once, few, many, or a class for an expanded clone.

v_gene: TRBV10-3
d_gene: TRBD1
abundance: -
j_gene: TRBJ2-7
CDR3nt: TGTGCCATCAGCCCAGGAGGGACAGGAACCTACGAGCAGTACTTC
CDR3aa: CAISPGGTGTYEQYF

v_gene: TRBV27
d_gene: TRBD1
abundance: -
j_gene: TRBJ2-1
CDR3nt: TGTGCCAGCATGGGGACAGCCGGGCGCAATGAGCAGTTCTTC
CDR3aa: CASMGTAGRNEQFF

v_gene: TRBV7-9
d_gene: -
abundance: -
j_gene: TRBJ2-2
CDR3nt: TGTGCCAGCAGCTTTAGTGAGCGCGCGAACACCGGGGAGCTGTTTTTT
CDR3aa: CASSFSERANTGELFF

v_gene: TRBV4-1
d_gene: -
abundance: few
j_gene: TRBJ1-5
CDR3nt: TGCGCCAGCAGCCCCAATGGGGGGGCTCGAGGTCAGCCCCAGCATTTT
CDR3aa: CASSPNGGARGQPQHF

v_gene: TRBV21-1
d_gene: -
abundance: few
j_gene: TRBJ2-7
CDR3nt: TGTGCCAGCAGCCACCCCGAGGGGACGGTTAGCTCCTACGAGCAGTACTTC
CDR3aa: CASSHPEGTVSSYEQYF

v_gene: TRBV5-6
d_gene: TRBD2
abundance: few
j_gene: TRBJ2-3
CDR3nt: TGTGCCAGCAGCTCGGCCCTAGCGGGGGCCCGCACAGATACGCAGTATTTT
CDR3aa: CASSSALAGARTDTQYF

v_gene: TRBV28
d_gene: -
abundance: few
j_gene: TRBJ2-1
CDR3nt: TGTGCCAGCAGTTTCCGGGGGAAACACAATGAGCAGTTCTTC
CDR3aa: CASSFRGKHNEQFF

v_gene: TRBV10-1
d_gene: TRBD1
abundance: few
j_gene: TRBJ2-2
CDR3nt: TGCGCCAGTGGAGCGACAGGGATCGACACCGGGGAGCTGTTTTTT
CDR3aa: CASGATGIDTGELFF

v_gene: TRBV20-1
d_gene: -
abundance: -
j_gene: TRBJ2-1
CDR3nt: TGCAGTGCGTACCTAGGGGAGTGGGAGCAGTTCTTC
CDR3aa: CSAYLGEWEQFF

v_gene: TRBV7-9
d_gene: -
abundance: -
j_gene: TRBJ1-3
CDR3nt: TGTGCCAGCAGCTTAGGGAGTTTGGAGGGCTCTGGAAACACCATATATTTT
CDR3aa: CASSLGSLEGSGNTIYF

v_gene: TRBV3-1
d_gene: TRBD2
abundance: -
j_gene: TRBJ2-3
CDR3nt: TGTGCCGGCAGCCAGGAGCGGGGGCAGCAGTATTTT
CDR3aa: CAGSQERGQQYF

v_gene: TRBV20-1
d_gene: -
abundance: -
j_gene: TRBJ2-1
CDR3nt: TGCAGTGCTAGCATGACGGCGGCTGAGCAGTTCTTC
CDR3aa: CSASMTAAEQFF

v_gene: TRBV5-1
d_gene: -
abundance: -
j_gene: TRBJ1-1
CDR3nt: TGCGCCAGCAGCTTGGGCCCACAGGGTTCGAACACTGAAGCTTTCTTT
CDR3aa: CASSLGPQGSNTEAFF

v_gene: TRBV16
d_gene: -
abundance: -
j_gene: TRBJ2-7
CDR3nt: TGTGCCAGCAGCCAATTCGGCTACGAGCAGTACTTC
CDR3aa: CASSQFGYEQYF

v_gene: TRBV4-1
d_gene: -
abundance: -
j_gene: TRBJ2-3
CDR3nt: TGCGCCAGCAGCCAAGTGTGGACTCCATACGGTACGCAGTATTTT
CDR3aa: CASSQVWTPYGTQYF

v_gene: TRBV2
d_gene: -
abundance: -
j_gene: TRBJ2-1
CDR3nt: TGTGCCAGCAGACAGGCTATATACAATGAGCAGTTCTTC
CDR3aa: CASRQAIYNEQFF

v_gene: TRBV11-2
d_gene: TRBD2
abundance: -
j_gene: TRBJ2-7
CDR3nt: TGTGCCAGCAGCCCCCAACTAGCGGGGCCCTACGAGCAGTACTTC
CDR3aa: CASSPQLAGPYEQYF

v_gene: TRBV5-1
d_gene: -
abundance: -
j_gene: TRBJ1-1
CDR3nt: TGCGCCAGCAGCTTGGCAACCCCAAACGGTGAAGCTTTCTTT
CDR3aa: CASSLATPNGEAFF

v_gene: TRBV29-1
d_gene: -
abundance: many
j_gene: TRBJ2-7
CDR3nt: TGCAGCGGCGCCCGAGACAGCTACGAGCAGTACTTC
CDR3aa: CSGARDSYEQYF

v_gene: TRBV7-2
d_gene: -
abundance: few
j_gene: TRBJ2-5
CDR3nt: TGTGCCAGCAGCTTAGCAGGGTGGCAAGAGACCCAGTACTTC
CDR3aa: CASSLAGWQETQYF

v_gene: TRBV30
d_gene: -
abundance: -
j_gene: TRBJ2-7
CDR3nt: TGTGCCTGGAGTGTACAGGTCCGGCGGACGAGAACCTACGAGCAGTACTTC
CDR3aa: CAWSVQVRRTRTYEQYF

v_gene: TRBV20-1
d_gene: -
abundance: -
j_gene: TRBJ2-3
CDR3nt: TGCAGTAAGCGGGCTAGGCCCCCCAGGAGCACAGATACGCAGTATTTT
CDR3aa: CSKRARPPRSTDTQYF

v_gene: TRBV28
d_gene: TRBD2
abundance: -
j_gene: TRBJ2-3
CDR3nt: TGTGCCAGCAGTTTAGTCCGTGGGAGGGCTACAGATACGCAGTATTTT
CDR3aa: CASSLVRGRATDTQYF

v_gene: TRBV6-5
d_gene: -
abundance: -
j_gene: TRBJ2-7
CDR3nt: TGTGCCAGCAGTTACTTTGGGTCTTCTATCGAGCAGTACTTC
CDR3aa: CASSYFGSSIEQYF

v_gene: TRBV12-3/TRBV12-4
d_gene: -
abundance: -
j_gene: TRBJ2-1
CDR3nt: TGTGCCAGCAGTTTAGCGCCAACAGGTTACAATGAGCAGTTCTTC
CDR3aa: CASSLAPTGYNEQFF

v_gene: TRBV7-9
d_gene: -
abundance: many
j_gene: TRBJ2-1
CDR3nt: TGTGCCAGCAGTTACGGCCCAGCAACCTACAATGAGCAGTTCTTC
CDR3aa: CASSYGPATYNEQFF

v_gene: TRBV2
d_gene: TRBD2
abundance: once
j_gene: TRBJ2-3
CDR3nt: TGTGCCAGCAAACGTCTTAGTAGCGGGAGGACAGATACGCAGTATTTT
CDR3aa: CASKRLSSGRTDTQYF

v_gene: TRBV18
d_gene: TRBD1
abundance: -
j_gene: TRBJ2-7
CDR3nt: TGTGCCAACTCTCCACCGGGACAGGGTCGAAACGAGCAGTACTTC
CDR3aa: CANSPPGQGRNEQYF

v_gene: TRBV7-2
d_gene: -
abundance: -
j_gene: TRBJ1-2
CDR3nt: TGTGCCAGCAGCTACCTACCGATAGTCAATGGCTACACCTTC
CDR3aa: CASSYLPIVNGYTF

v_gene: TRBV3-1
d_gene: -
abundance: -
j_gene: TRBJ1-5
CDR3nt: TGTGCCAGCAGCCAAGAAGAGAATAGCAATCAGCCCCAGCATTTT
CDR3aa: CASSQEENSNQPQHF

v_gene: TRBV12-3/TRBV12-4
d_gene: -
abundance: many
j_gene: TRBJ2-7
CDR3nt: TGTGCCAGCAGTTCATCCCCCACGGGCGAGCAGTACTTC
CDR3aa: CASSSSPTGEQYF

v_gene: TRBV5-1
d_gene: -
abundance: -
j_gene: TRBJ1-2
CDR3nt: TGCGCCAGCAGGAAGGAGGGTATAGACTATGGCTACACCTTC
CDR3aa: CASRKEGIDYGYTF

v_gene: TRBV20-1
d_gene: -
abundance: few
j_gene: TRBJ1-2
CDR3nt: TGCAGTGCTAGAGACACATTATATGGCTACACCTTC
CDR3aa: CSARDTLYGYTF

v_gene: TRBV9
d_gene: -
abundance: -
j_gene: TRBJ2-1
CDR3nt: TGTGCCAGCAGCGTAGTGGCAGAAATCAATGAGCAGTTCTTC
CDR3aa: CASSVVAEINEQFF

v_gene: TRBV24-1
d_gene: TRBD1
abundance: -
j_gene: TRBJ2-1
CDR3nt: TGTGCCACCAGTGATGACCGACAGGGGGCGCGGAATGAGCAGTTCTTC
CDR3aa: CATSDDRQGARNEQFF

v_gene: TRBV9
d_gene: TRBD2
abundance: -
j_gene: TRBJ2-5
CDR3nt: TGTGCCAGCAGCTTCCTGCCTAGCGGGCAAGAGACCCAGTACTTC
CDR3aa: CASSFLPSGQETQYF